These 9 T cell receptor beta chains originate from one sample sequenced in a study of blood T cell repertoires in COVID-19. The data were produced by immunoSEQ multiplex PCR, yet TCRdb's version contains in-frame clones alone and is incomplete. This sample has around 450,000 clones; 90% occur once, and the top ten carry under 0.7%. Specimen: PBMCs or T cells enriched from blood (not recorded which). These TCRs come from a man aged 18 to 30 who had recovered from COVID-19.

The genes are TRBV5-4 and TRBJ1-4; TRBD1 matches at 7 bases. V lost 4 bases and J lost 4; bases outside the gene matches: 7. Germline V gene data show CDR1 as SGHNT and CDR2 as YYREEE (reference sequence). The CDR3 contains 15 residues. CDR3 in DNA: TGTGCCAGCAGCCCGGGACAGCAATTTAATGAAAAACTGTTTTTT. Amino acids: CASSPGQQFNEKLFF.

The sample holds one count of this clone. The J gene is TRBJ1-2, the V gene TRBV7-9; 8 bases match TRBD1. Trimming cost V 5 bases and J 7 bases; bases outside gene matches: 6. The CDR3 spans 13 residues. Germline loops: CDR1 SEHNR, CDR2 FQNEAQ (reference sequence). The CDR3 region is CASSVRTGFGYTF. CDR3 DNA sequence: TGTGCCAGCAGCGTGAGGACAGGGTTTGGCTACACCTTC.

V is TRBV27 and J is TRBJ1-2; tentative D call: TRBD1 (6 bases). The CDR3 length is 14 residues. V was shortened by 6 bases and J by 4 bases, with 15 bases between the two germline ends. Germline V gives CDR1 MNHEY, CDR2 SMNVEV (reference sequence). The CDR3, as DNA: TGTGCCAGCAGGCCGGACAGAAGGGTCTATGGCTACACCTTC. Translating gives CASRPDRRVYGYTF.

This sequence joins TRBV27 and TRBJ2-7; D is ambiguous. The CDR3 spans 14 residues. CDR1 and CDR2 (germline): MNHEY, SMNVEV (reference sequence). V lost 3 bases and J 1 base, leaving 10 bases between the germline ends. The CDR3 sequence: CASSFVANSYEQYF. The CDR3 DNA is TGTGCCAGCAGTTTTGTCGCGAATTCCTACGAGCAGTACTTC.

This clone appeared a few times. V gene TRBV14 combines with J gene TRBJ1-4; a weak D match, TRBD1 (5 bases). This CDR3 spans 13 amino acids. CDR1 and CDR2 (germline): SGHDN, FVKESK. V dropped 8 bases and J dropped 3 bases, with 10 bases sitting between them. Written as DNA, the CDR3 is TGTGCCAGCTCGGGACTGGCTAATGAAAAACTGTTTTTT. This gives the protein CASSGLANEKLFF.

The chain uses TRBV5-1 and TRBJ1-1; TRBD1 might be the D (6 bases). Deletions cut 0 bases from V and 8 bases from J, with 14 bases between. Germline V gives CDR1 SGHRS, CDR2 YFSETQ. The CDR3 has 14 residues. This CDR3 reads CASSLGGPFDEAFF. In DNA, the CDR3 is TGCGCCAGCAGCTTGGGGGGGCCGTTTGACGAAGCTTTCTTT. The full variable domain, rest sourced from reference TRBV5-1 and TRBJ1-1, is KAGVTQTPRYLIKTRGQQVTLSCSPISGHRSVSWYQQTPGQGLQFLFEYFSETQRNKGNFPGRFSGRQFSNSRSEMNVSTLELGDSALYLCASSLGGPFDEAFFGQGTRLTVV.

The genes are TRBV21-1 and TRBJ1-5; the DNA was not used to check the table's D call, TRBD1. TRBV21-1 is described as a pseudogene. This CDR3 spans 16 amino acids. CDR3 loop: CASSKVSPSRDKPQHF. In DNA form, the CDR3 reads TGTGCCAGCAGCAAAGTTTCCCCCTCCAGGGATAAGCCCCAGCATTTT.

V gene TRBV3-1 (or the pseudogene TRBV3-2) combines with J gene TRBJ1-5; 7 bases align to TRBD1. The CDR3 runs 15 residues. J gave up 4 bases and V 0 bases, and 3 bases lay outside the gene matches. Germline V gene sequence: CDR1 LGHDT, CDR2 YNNKEL (reference sequence). CDR3 sequence (DNA): TGTGCCAGCAGCCAAGAATCGACAGGGAATCAGCCCCAGCATTTT. Its translation: CASSQESTGNQPQHF.

The chain has TRBV5-4 and TRBJ1-2, with TRBD1 as a possible D gene (6 bases). This CDR3 comprises 15 residues. The germline V gene has CDR1 SGHNT and CDR2 YYREEE (reference sequence). Trimming pared 2 bases from V and 6 bases from J, leaving 17 bases between. The CDR3 coding sequence is TGTGCCAGCAGCTTCGGGGGGGGGCTCTTGAATGGCTACACCTTC. Amino acids: CASSFGGGLLNGYTF.